This T cell receptor (beta chain) was retrieved from a study of blood T cell repertoires in COVID-19. Looking at the study overall: Samples came from the United States, Italy and Spain, spanning acute and convalescent COVID-19. T cells, B-cell-depleted T cells, or PBMCs supplied cDNA or gDNA.

Trimming at V came to 1 base and at J to 1 base, leaving 4 bases not matched to a gene. CDR3 length equals 16 residues. Germline V gene sequence: CDR1 LNHDA, CDR2 SQIVND (reference sequence). Authors' analysis steps: Using reference gene primer amplification, nucleated cell counts were estimated. The repertoire was sequenced with immunoSEQ multiplex PCR; TCRdb's copy has only in-frame clones and lacks some. V and J calls and clone size follow that table, whereas D and trimming were derived from the DNA. Found here are roughly 150,000 clones, 83% of them singletons; the top ten hold about 1.9%. Material for sequencing was peripheral blood. This receptor was obtained from a woman older than 75 with acute or convalescent COVID-19. The V gene is TRBV19, the J gene TRBJ1-1; the match to TRBD1 covers 9 bases. The CDR3 DNA is TGTGCCAGTAGTATAGGAGGGACAGGGCGGAACACTGAAGCTTTCTTT. This translates into CASSIGGTGRNTEAFF.